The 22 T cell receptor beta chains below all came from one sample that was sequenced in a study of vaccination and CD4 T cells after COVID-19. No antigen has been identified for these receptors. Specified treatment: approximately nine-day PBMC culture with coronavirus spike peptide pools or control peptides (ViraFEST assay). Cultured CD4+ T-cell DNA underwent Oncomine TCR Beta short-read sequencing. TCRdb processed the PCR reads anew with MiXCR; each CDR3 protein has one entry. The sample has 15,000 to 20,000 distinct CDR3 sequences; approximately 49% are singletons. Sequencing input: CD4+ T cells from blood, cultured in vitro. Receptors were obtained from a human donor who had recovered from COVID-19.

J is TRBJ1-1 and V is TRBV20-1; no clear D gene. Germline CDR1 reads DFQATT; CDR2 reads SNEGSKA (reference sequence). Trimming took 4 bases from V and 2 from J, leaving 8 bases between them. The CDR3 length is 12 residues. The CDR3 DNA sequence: TGCAGTGCTACCGGGGTTAACACTGAAGCTTTCTTT. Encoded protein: CSATGVNTEAFF.

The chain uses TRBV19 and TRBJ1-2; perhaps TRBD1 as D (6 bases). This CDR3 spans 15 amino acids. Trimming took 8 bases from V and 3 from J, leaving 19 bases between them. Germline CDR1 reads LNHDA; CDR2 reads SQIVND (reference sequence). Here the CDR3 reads CASANQQGSHYGYTF. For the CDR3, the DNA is TGTGCCAGTGCCAACCAACAGGGTTCCCACTATGGCTACACCTTC.

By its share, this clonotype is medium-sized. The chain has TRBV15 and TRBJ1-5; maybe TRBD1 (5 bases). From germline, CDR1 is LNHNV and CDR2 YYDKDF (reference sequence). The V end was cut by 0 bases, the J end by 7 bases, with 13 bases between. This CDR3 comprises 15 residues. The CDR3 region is CATSRDRDVEQPQHF. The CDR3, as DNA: TGTGCCACCAGCAGAGACAGGGACGTGGAGCAGCCCCAGCATTTT.

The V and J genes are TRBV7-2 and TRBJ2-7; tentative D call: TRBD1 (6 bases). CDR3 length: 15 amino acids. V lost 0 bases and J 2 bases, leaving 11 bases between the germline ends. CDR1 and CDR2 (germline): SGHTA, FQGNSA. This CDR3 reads CASSLAGTQPYEQYF. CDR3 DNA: TGTGCCAGCAGCTTAGCCGGGACACAACCCTACGAGCAGTACTTC.

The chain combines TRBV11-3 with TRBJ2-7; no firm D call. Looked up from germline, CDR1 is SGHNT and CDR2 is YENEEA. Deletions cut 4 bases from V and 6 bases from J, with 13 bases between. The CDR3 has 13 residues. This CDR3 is CASSSRTEGEQYF. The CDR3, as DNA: TGTGCCAGCAGCTCGAGGACGGAAGGCGAGCAGTACTTC.

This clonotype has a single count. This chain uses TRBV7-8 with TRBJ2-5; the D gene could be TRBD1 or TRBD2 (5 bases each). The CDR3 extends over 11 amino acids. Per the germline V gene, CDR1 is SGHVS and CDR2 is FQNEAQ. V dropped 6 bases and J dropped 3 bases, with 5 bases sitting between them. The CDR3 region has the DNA TGTGCCAGCAGGGGGGAAGAGACCCAGTACTTC. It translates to CASRGEETQYF.

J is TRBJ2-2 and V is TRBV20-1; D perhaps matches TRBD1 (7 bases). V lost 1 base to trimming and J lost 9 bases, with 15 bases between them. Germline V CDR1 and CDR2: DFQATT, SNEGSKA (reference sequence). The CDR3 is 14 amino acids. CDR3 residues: CSARVQGGSRELFF. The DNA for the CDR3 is TGCAGTGCTAGAGTTCAGGGGGGTTCCAGGGAGCTGTTTTTT.

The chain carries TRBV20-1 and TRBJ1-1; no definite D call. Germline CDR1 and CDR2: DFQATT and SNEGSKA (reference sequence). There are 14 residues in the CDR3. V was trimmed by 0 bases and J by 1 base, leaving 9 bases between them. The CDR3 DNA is TGCAGTGCTAGAGATTCGATAGGGAACACTGAAGCTTTCTTT. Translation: CSARDSIGNTEAFF.

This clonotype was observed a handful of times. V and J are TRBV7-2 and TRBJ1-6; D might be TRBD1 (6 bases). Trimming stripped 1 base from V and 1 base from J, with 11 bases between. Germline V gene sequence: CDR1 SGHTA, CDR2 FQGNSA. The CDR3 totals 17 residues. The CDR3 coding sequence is TGTGCCAGCAGCTTAGTGTACAGGGAATCCTATAATTCACCCCTCCACTTT. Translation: CASSLVYRESYNSPLHF.

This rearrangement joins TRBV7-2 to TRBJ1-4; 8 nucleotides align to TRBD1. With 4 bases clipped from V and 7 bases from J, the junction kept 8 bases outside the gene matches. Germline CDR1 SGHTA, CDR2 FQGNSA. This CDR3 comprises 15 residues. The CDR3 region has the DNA TGTGCCAGCAGCTCCCTCAGGGGGCGGATTGAAAAACTGTTTTTT. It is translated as CASSSLRGRIEKLFF.

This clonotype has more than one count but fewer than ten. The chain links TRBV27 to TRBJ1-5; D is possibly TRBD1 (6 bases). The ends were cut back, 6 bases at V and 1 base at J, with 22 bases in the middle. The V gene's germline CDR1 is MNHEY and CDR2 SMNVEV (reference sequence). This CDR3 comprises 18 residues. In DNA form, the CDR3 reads TGTGCCAGCAGCCCCCAGAAGGGTAAGGGGGGCAGCAATCAGCCCCAGCATTTT. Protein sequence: CASSPQKGKGGSNQPQHF.

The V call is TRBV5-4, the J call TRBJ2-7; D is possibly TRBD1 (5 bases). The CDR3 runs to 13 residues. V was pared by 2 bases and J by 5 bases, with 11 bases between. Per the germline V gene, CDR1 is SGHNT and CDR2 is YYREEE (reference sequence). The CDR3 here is CASSFDTRDEQYF. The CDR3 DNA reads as TGTGCCAGCAGCTTCGACACCAGGGACGAGCAGTACTTC.

CDR3 coding DNA: TGCAGTGCTGGGCCCCCGGGGCTAAACATTCAGTACTTC. This translates into CSAGPPGLNIQYF. The J gene is TRBJ2-4, the V gene TRBV20-1; TRBD1 or TRBD2 may be the D gene (5 bases each). This CDR3 has 13 residues. Germline values: CDR1 DFQATT, CDR2 SNEGSKA (reference sequence). V gave up 5 bases and J gave up 6 bases, with 14 bases separating them.

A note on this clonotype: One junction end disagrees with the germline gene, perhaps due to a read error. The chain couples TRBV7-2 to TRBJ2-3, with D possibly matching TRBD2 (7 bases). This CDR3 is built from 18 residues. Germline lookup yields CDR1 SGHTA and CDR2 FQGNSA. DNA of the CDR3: TGCGCCAGCAGCCGCCCGGGGGGACACACTTACTCCACAGATACGCAGTATTTT. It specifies CASSRPGGHTYSTDTQYF. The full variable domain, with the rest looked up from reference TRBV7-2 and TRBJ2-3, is GAGVSQSPSNKVTEKGKDVELRCDPISGHTALYWYRQSLGQGLEFLIYFQGNSAPDKSGLPSDRFSAERTGGSVSTLTIQRTQQEDSAVYLCASSRPGGHTYSTDTQYFGPGTRLTVL.

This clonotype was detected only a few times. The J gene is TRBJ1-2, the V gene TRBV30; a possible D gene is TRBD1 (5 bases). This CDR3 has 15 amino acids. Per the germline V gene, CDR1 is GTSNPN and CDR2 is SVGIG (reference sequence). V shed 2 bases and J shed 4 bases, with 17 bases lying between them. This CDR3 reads CAWSSYPGTGYGYTF. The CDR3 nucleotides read TGTGCCTGGAGTTCATATCCAGGGACGGGCTATGGCTACACCTTC.

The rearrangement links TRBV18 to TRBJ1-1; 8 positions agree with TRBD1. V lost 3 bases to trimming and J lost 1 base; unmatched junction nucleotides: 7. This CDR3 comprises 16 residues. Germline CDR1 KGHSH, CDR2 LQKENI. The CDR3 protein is CASSPQQGGRNTEAFF. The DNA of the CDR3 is TGTGCCAGCTCACCCCAACAGGGGGGTAGGAACACTGAAGCTTTCTTT.

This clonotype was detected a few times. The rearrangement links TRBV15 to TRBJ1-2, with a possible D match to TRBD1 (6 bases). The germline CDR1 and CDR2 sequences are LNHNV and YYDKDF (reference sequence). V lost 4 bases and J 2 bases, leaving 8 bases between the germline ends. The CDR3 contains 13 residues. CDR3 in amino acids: CATSKDRNYGYTF. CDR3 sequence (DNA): TGTGCCACCAGCAAAGACAGGAACTATGGCTACACCTTC.

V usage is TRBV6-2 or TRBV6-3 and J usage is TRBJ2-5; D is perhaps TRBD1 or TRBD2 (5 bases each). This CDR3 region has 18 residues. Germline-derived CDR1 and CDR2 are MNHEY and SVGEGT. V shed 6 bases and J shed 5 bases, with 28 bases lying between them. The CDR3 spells CASSSSQAGWSRGETQYF. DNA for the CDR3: TGTGCCAGCAGCTCCTCCCAGGCAGGGTGGTCGAGGGGTGAGACCCAGTACTTC.

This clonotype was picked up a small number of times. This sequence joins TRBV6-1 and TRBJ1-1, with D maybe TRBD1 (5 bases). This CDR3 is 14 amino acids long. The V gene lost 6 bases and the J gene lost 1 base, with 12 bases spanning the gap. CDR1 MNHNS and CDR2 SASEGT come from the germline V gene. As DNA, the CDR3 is TGTGCCAGCAGCGCGATTCAGGGGAACACTGAAGCTTTCTTT. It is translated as CASSAIQGNTEAFF.

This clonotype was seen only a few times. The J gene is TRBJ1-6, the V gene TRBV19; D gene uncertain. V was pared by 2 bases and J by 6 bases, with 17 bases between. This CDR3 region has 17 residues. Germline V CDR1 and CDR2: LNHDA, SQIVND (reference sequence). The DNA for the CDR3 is TGTGCCAGTAGTATATATTCGATGTTGTCTGCTAATTCACCCCTCCACTTT. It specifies CASSIYSMLSANSPLHF. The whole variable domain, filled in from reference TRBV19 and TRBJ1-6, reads DGGITQSPKYLFRKEGQNVTLSCEQNLNHDAMYWYRQDPGQGLRLIYYSQIVNDFQKGDIAEGYSVSREKKESFPLTVTSAQKNPTAFYLCASSIYSMLSANSPLHFGNGTRLTVT.

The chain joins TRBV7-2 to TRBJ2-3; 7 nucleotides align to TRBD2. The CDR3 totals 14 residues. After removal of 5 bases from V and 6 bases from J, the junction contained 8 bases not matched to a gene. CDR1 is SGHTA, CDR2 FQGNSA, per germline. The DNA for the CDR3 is TGTGCCAGCAGCCAGGGACTAATTGGGGATACGCAGTATTTT. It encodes CASSQGLIGDTQYF.

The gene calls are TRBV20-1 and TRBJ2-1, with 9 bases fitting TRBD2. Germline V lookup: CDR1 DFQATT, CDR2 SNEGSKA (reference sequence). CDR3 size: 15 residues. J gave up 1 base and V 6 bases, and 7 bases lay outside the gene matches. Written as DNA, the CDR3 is TGCAGTGCACTTAGCGGGAGCCGGTCCTACAATGAGCAGTTCTTC. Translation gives CSALSGSRSYNEQFF.